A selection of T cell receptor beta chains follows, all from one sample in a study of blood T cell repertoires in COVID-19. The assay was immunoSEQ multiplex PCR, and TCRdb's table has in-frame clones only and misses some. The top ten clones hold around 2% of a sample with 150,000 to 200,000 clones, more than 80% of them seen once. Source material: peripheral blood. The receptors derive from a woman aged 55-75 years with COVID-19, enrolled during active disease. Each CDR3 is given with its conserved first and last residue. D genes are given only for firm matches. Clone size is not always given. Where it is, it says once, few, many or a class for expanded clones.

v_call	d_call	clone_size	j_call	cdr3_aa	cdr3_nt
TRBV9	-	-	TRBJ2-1	CASSVGGLPYNEQFF	TGTGCCAGCAGCGTAGGGGGCCTACCCTACAATGAGCAGTTCTTC
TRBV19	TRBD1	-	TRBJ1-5	CASSTGGTVNQPQHF	TGTGCCAGTAGTACAGGGGGGACAGTCAATCAGCCCCAGCATTTT
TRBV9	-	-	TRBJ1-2	CASSVANGDYGYTF	TGTGCCAGCAGCGTAGCTAACGGGGACTATGGCTACACCTTC
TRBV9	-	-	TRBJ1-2	CASSESGLTWYGYTF	TGTGCCAGCAGCGAGAGCGGCTTGACTTGGTATGGCTACACCTTC
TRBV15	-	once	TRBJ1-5	CATSRGLGGGNQPQHF	TGTGCCACCAGCAGAGGATTGGGAGGGGGCAATCAGCCCCAGCATTTT
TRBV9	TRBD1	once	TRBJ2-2	CASSVGDRGPSGELFF	TGTGCCAGCAGCGTAGGGGACAGGGGCCCCTCCGGGGAGCTGTTTTTT
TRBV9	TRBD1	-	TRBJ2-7	CASSAGTGGYEQYF	TGTGCCAGCAGCGCCGGGACAGGAGGCTACGAGCAGTACTTC
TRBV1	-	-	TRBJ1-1	CTSSRTQGSLKWNTEAFF	TGCACCAGCAGCCGAACACAGGGGTCTCTCAAGTGGAACACTGAAGCTTTCTTT
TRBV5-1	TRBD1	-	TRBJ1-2	CASSHGTGSLYGYTF	TGCGCCAGCAGCCACGGGACAGGGAGTCTTTATGGCTACACCTTC
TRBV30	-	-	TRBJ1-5	CAWSSPGRPQHF	TGTGCCTGGAGTTCGCCCGGTAGGCCCCAGCATTTT
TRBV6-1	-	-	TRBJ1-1	CASSEWSGMARHATEAFF	TGTGCCAGCAGTGAATGGTCAGGCATGGCTCGCCATGCTACTGAAGCTTTCTTT
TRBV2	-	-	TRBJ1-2	CASSERGGRGGYTF	TGTGCCAGCAGTGAAAGGGGGGGCCGAGGAGGCTACACCTTC
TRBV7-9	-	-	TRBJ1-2	CASSLVTGRPYGYTF	TGTGCCAGCAGCTTAGTAACAGGTCGGCCCTATGGCTACACCTTC
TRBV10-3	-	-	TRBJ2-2	CAISLATGELFF	TGTGCCATCAGTCTAGCGACCGGGGAGCTGTTTTTT
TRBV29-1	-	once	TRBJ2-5	CSVAQGTVKETQYF	TGCAGCGTTGCCCAGGGCACAGTAAAAGAGACCCAGTACTTC
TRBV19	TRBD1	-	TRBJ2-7	CASSQTGGVLYEQYF	TGTGCCAGTAGCCAGACAGGGGGCGTCTTATACGAGCAGTACTTC
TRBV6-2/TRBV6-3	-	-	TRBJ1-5	CASSDSFFNQPQHF	TGTGCCAGCAGTGACAGTTTCTTCAATCAGCCCCAGCATTTT
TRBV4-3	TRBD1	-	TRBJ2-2	CASSQDLRDRGYGELFF	TGCGCCAGCAGCCAAGACCTCCGAGACAGGGGGTACGGGGAGCTGTTTTTT
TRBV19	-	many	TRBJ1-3	CASSKGRDTIYF	TGTGCCAGTAGTAAAGGGCGGGACACCATATATTTT
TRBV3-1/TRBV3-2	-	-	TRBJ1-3	CASSRGLSGNTIYF	TGTGCCAGCAGCCGGGGACTCTCTGGAAACACCATATATTTT
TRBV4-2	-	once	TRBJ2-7	CASSQPGTFSYEQYF	TGTGCCAGCAGCCAACCCGGGACATTCTCCTACGAGCAGTACTTC
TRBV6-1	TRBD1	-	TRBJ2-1	CASSEVTHRGLVQFF	TGTGCCAGCAGTGAAGTAACTCACAGGGGGCTGGTGCAGTTCTTC
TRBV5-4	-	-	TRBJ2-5	CASSSPVGSGTQYF	TGTGCCAGCAGTTCACCCGTTGGATCAGGAACCCAGTACTTC
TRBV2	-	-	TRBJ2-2	CASSPGGLDTGELFF	TGTGCCAGCAGTCCCGGGGGGCTGGACACCGGGGAGCTGTTTTTT
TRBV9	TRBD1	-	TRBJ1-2	CASSFRTGGALGGYTF	TGTGCCAGCAGCTTCAGGACAGGGGGCGCATTAGGTGGCTACACCTTC
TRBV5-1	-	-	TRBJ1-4	CASSLMNSFNEKLFF	TGCGCCAGCAGCTTGATGAACAGCTTTAATGAAAAACTGTTTTTT
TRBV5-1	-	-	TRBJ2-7	CASSLNYAYEQYF	TGCGCCAGCAGCCTGAACTACGCCTACGAGCAGTACTTC
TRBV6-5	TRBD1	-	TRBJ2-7	CASTKGQGGSYEQYF	TGTGCCAGCACCAAAGGACAGGGGGGGTCCTACGAGCAGTACTTC
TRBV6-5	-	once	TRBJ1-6	CASRDSYNSPLHF	TGTGCCAGCAGGGACAGCTATAATTCACCCCTCCACTTT
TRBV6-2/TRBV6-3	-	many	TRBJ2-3	CASSLVIPSTDTQYF	TGTGCCAGCAGCTTAGTGATCCCTAGCACAGATACGCAGTATTTT
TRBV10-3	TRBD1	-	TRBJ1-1	CAIGTGGGGTEAFF	TGTGCCATCGGGACAGGGGGTGGTGGCACTGAAGCTTTCTTT
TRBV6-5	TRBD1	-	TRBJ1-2	CASAPTGVYGYTF	TGTGCCAGCGCTCCGACAGGGGTTTATGGCTACACCTTC
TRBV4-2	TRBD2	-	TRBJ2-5	CASSQELSGGALETQYF	TGTGCCAGCAGCCAAGAGCTCAGCGGGGGGGCTCTCGAGACCCAGTACTTC
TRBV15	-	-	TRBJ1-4	CATSRSRQDTNEKLFF	TGTGCCACCAGCAGATCCAGACAGGACACTAATGAAAAACTGTTTTTT
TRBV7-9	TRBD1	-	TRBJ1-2	CASSHPDRVDGYTF	TGTGCCAGCAGTCACCCCGACAGGGTTGATGGCTACACCTTC
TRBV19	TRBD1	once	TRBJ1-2	CASSEWTGGRHTF	TGTGCCAGTAGTGAATGGACAGGGGGCAGGCACACCTTC
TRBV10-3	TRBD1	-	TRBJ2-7	CAISEGTGGYEQYF	TGTGCCATCAGTGAAGGGACAGGGGGTTACGAGCAGTACTTC